Below, 7 T cell receptor beta chains from the same sample are listed, as sequenced in a study of OX40 agonist ivuxolimab in advanced cancers. Produced via immunoSEQ multiplex PCR; TCRdb's table is partial and in-frame only. The sample consists of approximately 10,000 clones, under 90% of them appearing once. Specimen: CD4+ or CD8+ T cells sorted from blood, collected in a trial of the OX40 agonist ivuxolimab. These receptors were obtained from an adult with an advanced solid tumor such as melanoma, head and neck, liver or kidney cancer.

The CDR3 DNA reads TGTGCCTGGAGTGCAGGGCAGGGCACCGGGGAGCTGTTTTTT. Protein sequence: CAWSAGQGTGELFF. The chain recombines TRBV30 with TRBJ2-2; D possibly corresponds to TRBD1 (5 bases). Germline V lookup: CDR1 GTSNPN, CDR2 SVGIG (reference sequence). There are 14 residues in the CDR3. Trimming stripped 1 base from V and 4 bases from J, with 10 bases between.

In this sample, this clone turned up once. The rearrangement joins TRBV19 to TRBJ2-6; 11 bases agree with TRBD1. V shed 6 bases, J shed 2 bases, and the junction held 3 bases outside the gene matches. This CDR3 contains 16 residues. CDR1 is LNHDA, CDR2 SQIVND, per germline (reference sequence). CDR3 nucleotides: TGTGCCAGTAGGGAGGGACAGGGGGCTGGGGCCAACGTCCTGACTTTC. Its protein is CASREGQGAGANVLTF.

The chain employs TRBV7-8 and TRBJ2-1; 9 bases line up with TRBD2. Looked up from germline, CDR1 is SGHVS and CDR2 is FQNEAQ. The CDR3 covers 15 residues. V lost 5 bases to trimming and J lost 7 bases; unmatched junction nucleotides: 9. The CDR3 is CASSQGTSPLNEQFF. In DNA, the CDR3 is TGTGCCAGCAGCCAAGGGACTAGCCCCCTTAATGAGCAGTTCTTC.

This clone was seen a few times. The chain carries TRBV6-6 and TRBJ1-6; D not resolved. In germline, CDR1 is MNHNY, CDR2 SVGAGI (reference sequence). With 6 bases removed from V and 13 bases from J, the gap between germline ends came to 16 bases. The CDR3 length is 13 residues. The CDR3 reads CASSSDGFGPLHF. In DNA form, the CDR3 reads TGTGCCAGCAGCTCGGACGGTTTTGGGCCCCTCCACTTT.

The chain links TRBV7-2 to TRBJ2-7; the match to TRBD1 covers 10 bases. V trimming: 4 bases; J trimming: 6 bases; junction bases outside the gene matches: 3. The V gene's germline CDR1 is SGHTA and CDR2 FQGNSA. The CDR3 runs to 13 residues. Written as DNA, the CDR3 is TGTGCCAGCAGCTCCGGGACAGGGGTCGAGCAGTACTTC. Translated: CASSSGTGVEQYF.

The chain has TRBV7-8 and TRBJ1-5; no clear D. CDR1 is SGHVS and CDR2 is FQNEAQ in the germline V gene. This CDR3 contains 14 residues. Trimming removed 5 bases at V and 4 bases at J, with 12 bases between. The CDR3 loop reads CASSPRRTNQPQHF. In DNA, the CDR3 is TGTGCCAGCAGCCCACGACGGACTAATCAGCCCCAGCATTTT. The whole variable domain, filled in from reference TRBV7-8 and TRBJ1-5, reads GAGVSQSPRYKVAKRGQDVALRCDPISGHVSLFWYQQALGQGPEFLTYFQNEAQLDKSGLPSDRFFAERPEGSVSTLKIQRTQQEDSAVYLCASSPRRTNQPQHFGDGTRLSIL.

This clone was counted between two and nine times. The rearrangement joins TRBV28 to TRBJ1-1, with D unclear. Germline assignment: CDR1 MDHEN and CDR2 SYDVKM. The CDR3 extends over 13 amino acids. V lost 6 bases and J 7 bases, leaving 15 bases between the germline ends. The CDR3 spells CASSQPHSFEAFF. CDR3 sequence (DNA): TGTGCCAGCAGCCAACCGCACAGTTTTGAAGCTTTCTTT.